This T cell receptor beta chain was sequenced in a study of blood T cell repertoires in COVID-19 (TCRdb year 2020). Regarding the research as a whole: The collaborator samples originated in the United States, Italy and Spain and spanned the acute and convalescent phases of COVID-19. The material from the prospective study consisted of cDNA or gDNA derived from T cells, B-cell-depleted T cells, or PBMCs. The dataset comprised deeply sampled blood TCRbeta repertoires from subjects exposed to, actively infected with, or recovered from COVID-19. A freely available public database, intended as a resource for researchers studying the immune response to SARS-CoV-2, is where the repertoires were released. The samples were drawn from the first 160 participants of the ongoing ImmuneRACE study and from 950 to 1,500 subjects provided by 6 global collaborators. Nearly every sample came with metadata listing a de-identified subject ID, COVID-19 status, age in years and sex. Where available, HLA class I and class II types were obtained from metadata supplied by the sample provider rather than from assay-based typing.

General study outcomes and caveats: The amount of clinical and demographic metadata varied by source and participant and was provided uncurated.

Enrolling through a virtual design, the prospective study's participants ranged in age from about 18 to 89 years and lived across 20 to 30 United States geographic areas. In the prospective study, participants were assigned to cohorts based on the clinical history participants reported in a screening survey and a study questionnaire. In the prospective study, mobile phlebotomists collected whole blood, serum and a nasopharyngeal or oropharyngeal swab from each participant. Additional blood draws and questionnaires over an approximately two-month period could optionally be provided by prospective study participants. Prospective study blood samples were shipped either frozen or at room temperature before DNA extraction. The immunoSEQ Assay, a bias-controlled multiplex PCR, was used to amplify TCRbeta CDR3 regions from genomic DNA. In the source study's methods: The number of nucleated cells in each sample was estimated from the amplification of reference gene primers within the assay. Sequence reads were collapsed and filtered to measure the absolute abundance of every unique TCRbeta CDR3 rearrangement. For each sample, productive Simpson clonality was calculated by taking the square root of Simpson's diversity index across productive rearrangements. Here the immuneACCESS table is served through TCRdb, limited to in-frame sequences with V and J called. Missing clones are a known gap in these copies; in checked studies unresolved V genes cover under half, and the rest lacks a known reason. Clone size and V and J calls were adopted from that table, with D and trimming inferred from the DNA. The sample table contains about 400,000 clones; only one count was recorded for 70% to 90% of them. The ten largest clones capture under 2% of the sample.

Remarks on this clone: This receptor's antigen is unknown. Within one base of it there is no much larger clone, and no base qualities were kept.

The cysteine opens and the phenylalanine closes a CDR3 of 14 amino acids. Only the CDR3 DNA stays, 42 bases, in frame from base 1. V and J are truncated by 11 bases and 6 bases respectively, leaving an intervening sequence of 19 bases. For CDR1 and CDR2, the germline V gene lists SGHAT and FQNNGV. The chain was built from TRBV11-2 and TRBJ2-2, with TRBD2 tentatively as D gene (5 bases match). The sequenced sample consisted of PBMCs or T cells enriched from blood (not recorded which). This clonotype originated in a woman aged 18-35 years with acute COVID-19. The CDR3 sequence is CAGRTPQRAGELFF. The nucleotide sequence reads TGTGCCGGCCGAACACCGCAGAGGGCCGGGGAGCTGTTTTTT.